These T cell receptor beta chains were read from a single sample in a study of blood T cell repertoires in COVID-19. Produced via immunoSEQ multiplex PCR; TCRdb's table is partial and in-frame only. The sample shows roughly 53,000 clones, under 85% of them seen only once. The sequenced material came from peripheral blood. All receptors come from a human donor in a cohort sampled during active COVID-19. Each CDR3 is given with its conserved first and last residue. Expanded clones are given a class, and other clones once, few, many or no size at all.

clone_size	v_call	j_call	cdr3_aa
-	TRBV30	TRBJ2-7	CAWSKKGAQGDEQYF
-	TRBV28	TRBJ2-5	CASSLPRAEEETQYF
-	TRBV28	TRBJ1-1	CASSLGHSNTEAFF
-	TRBV28	TRBJ1-3	CASSTPGQRVSGNTIYF
-	TRBV5-1	TRBJ2-1	CASSDGNNEQFF
-	TRBV7-2	TRBJ2-5	CASSFQTGQETQYF
-	TRBV2	TRBJ2-7	CASTKPQGPSTVEQYF
once	TRBV24-1	TRBJ2-1	CATSDFGAGQQFF
-	TRBV9	TRBJ2-7	CASTLEGQSLPYEQYF
-	TRBV6-6	TRBJ2-2	CASSYVVRGPGELFF
-	TRBV18	TRBJ2-2	CASSSRPPSTGELFF
-	TRBV3-1/TRBV3-2	TRBJ2-5	CASSSIKTGNLETQYF
-	TRBV20-1	TRBJ2-7	CSASTGSNEQYF
-	TRBV10-3	TRBJ2-6	CAISQGAVGANVLTF
few	TRBV12-3/TRBV12-4	TRBJ2-1	CATRPASYNEQFF
-	TRBV28	TRBJ1-6	CASTTPLGGSYNSPLHF
-	TRBV2	TRBJ2-1	CASSKDRYNEQFF
-	TRBV5-1	TRBJ1-1	CASSLTGLGGNTEAFF
-	TRBV28	TRBJ1-2	CASSGQFYGYTF
-	TRBV7-9	TRBJ2-7	CASSRTSGGPTGSYEQYF
-	TRBV30	TRBJ1-5	CAWSVHGLGQPQHF
-	TRBV18	TRBJ2-6	CASSPIQGFTGANVLTF
-	TRBV29-1	TRBJ1-1	CSVLGQGPANTEAFF
-	TRBV12-3/TRBV12-4	TRBJ2-7	CASSIGPLEQYF
-	TRBV18	TRBJ1-1	CASLPTGFTEAFF
-	TRBV2	TRBJ1-6	CATTGISPYNSPLHF
-	TRBV6-5	TRBJ1-2	CATGTGGFSNYGYTF
-	TRBV2	TRBJ1-2	CASSGQGGVYGYTF
-	TRBV19	TRBJ2-3	CASSIERKTGGFLDTQYF
-	TRBV18	TRBJ2-5	CASSLQGRETQYF
-	TRBV9	TRBJ2-5	CASSVGDLAGVRETQYF
-	TRBV18	TRBJ2-7	CASSPMGTGVYEQYF
-	TRBV6-5	TRBJ2-1	CATAFGTLAGEQFF
few	TRBV7-3	TRBJ2-2	CASSSAGTTSTGELFF
-	TRBV30	TRBJ1-2	CAWSPVARAYGYTF
-	TRBV7-3	TRBJ2-3	CASSLTQGDTQYF
-	TRBV27	TRBJ1-4	CASRNTGGVSEKLFF
-	TRBV18	TRBJ1-5	CASSPTLEQQPQHF
-	TRBV5-4	TRBJ2-1	CASSPWTSGGEQFF
-	TRBV30	TRBJ1-5	CAWSYTGVNQPQHF
-	TRBV7-9	TRBJ2-1	CASSLKGRAGEQFF
-	TRBV5-8	TRBJ2-1	CASTNWDRAYDEQFF
-	TRBV27	TRBJ1-3	CASSLSGRGRGNTIYF
-	TRBV5-4	TRBJ2-3	CASSLPRLAGGVVDTQYF
-	TRBV6-5	TRBJ1-6	CASRTDRRANSPLHF
-	TRBV4-3	TRBJ2-1	CASSQDLASSYNEQFF
once	TRBV4-3	TRBJ1-1	CASSTSLQGGTEAFF
-	TRBV18	TRBJ1-4	CASSPEGLGEKLFF
few	TRBV27	TRBJ1-1	CASTTGMNTEAFF
-	TRBV2	TRBJ1-5	CASSEYAGNQPQHF
few	TRBV11-1	TRBJ2-5	CASSWGGRETQYF
once	TRBV6-5	TRBJ2-3	CASRFAGEDTQYF
few	TRBV21-1	TRBJ1-5	CASSIKQQGASNQPQHF
-	TRBV28	TRBJ1-3	CASSLAGSGNTIYF
-	TRBV19	TRBJ1-2	CASSIGWQGRGYTF
-	TRBV7-9	TRBJ2-3	CASSLGTLGNTDTQYF
-	TRBV3-1/TRBV3-2	TRBJ1-1	CASSPGDRKAFF
once	TRBV5-1	TRBJ2-1	CASSLVLAHEQFF
-	TRBV28	TRBJ2-7	CASRGPQTGWDEQYF
-	TRBV12-5	TRBJ1-3	CARGGPGNTIYF